This paragraph reports one T cell receptor beta chain. Antigen: not known. Both TRBC1 and TRBC2 were covered by a beta constant-region primer of two equimolar oligonucleotides. The ligated cDNA underwent four PCR rounds using SP2 and nested alpha and beta constant-region primers. TCRdb analysed the UMI-ligation and nested PCR reads with MiXCR anew, one entry per CDR3 protein. Of around 140,000 distinct CDR3 sequences listed, 22% are singletons. This specimen belongs to a study of naive and memory T cell subsets. Study results and caveats: Naive repertoires, especially CD8, held a few larger clonotypes, possibly memory cells re-expressing CD45RA.

The ends were cut back, 6 bases at V and 8 bases at J, with 19 bases in the middle. The germline gives CDR1 KGHDR, CDR2 SFDVKD. The CDR3 consists of 15 residues. Source material: naive CD4+ T cells from blood. The receptor's source is a human donor in good health. J is TRBJ2-1 and V is TRBV24-1; D is perhaps TRBD1 or TRBD2 (7 bases each). The CDR3 DNA sequence: TGTGCCACCAGTATTTTGGGCAGGGGGGGCGATGAGCAGTTCTTC. It translates to CATSILGRGGDEQFF.